This T cell receptor (beta chain) stems from a study of cytomegalovirus exposure and HLA in healthy donors. CDR1 is SGDLS, CDR2 YYNGEE, per germline. V was trimmed by 1 base and J by 4 bases, leaving 5 bases between them. The CDR3 has 13 amino acids. Study observations and caveats: TCR beta V- and J-gene trimming, according to a later analysis, was linked to a missense DCLRE1C variant. TCR beta sequences reportedly predicted most subjects' HLA-A and HLA-B alleles accurately. Analyzed later, association rates of TCRs varied across HLA loci, with DRB1 most and HLA-C fewest. Reported performance of the classifier showed diagnosis of cytomegalovirus status with high specificity and sensitivity.

The PCR made use of 60 Vbeta and 13 Jbeta primers. Data came from immunoSEQ multiplex PCR; TCRdb stores just in-frame clones and leaves some out. The profile covers about 94,000 clones, with roughly 80% appearing a single time and 9% to 12% taken by the ten largest. Comment on this clone: Its antigen is unidentified.

Input material: PBMCs. This TCR derives from a human donor in good health. The chain recombines TRBV9 with TRBJ2-2; D gene ambiguous. CDR3 residues: CASSVSFTGELFF. The CDR3 coding sequence is TGTGCCAGCAGCGTATCTTTCACCGGGGAGCTGTTTTTT.